The sequence of this TCR beta chain was determined in a study of response to subunit inactivated influenza vaccine. Study results and limitations: That few new T cells are recruited by each seasonal influenza vaccination was the authors' suggestion.

As concerns this clonotype: Its antigen is not identified.

The CDR3 runs 12 residues. Germline CDR1 LGHNA, CDR2 YNFKEQ. Germline trimming cut 5 bases from V and 8 bases from J; bases unmatched to any gene: 4. TCRdb fed the RT-PCR reads into MiXCR, producing one record per CDR3 protein. The repertoire holds about half a million distinct CDR3 sequences, with about 25% as singletons. The sequences come from CD4+ T cells sorted from PBMCs, collected approximately 5 days after vaccination. The chain recombines TRBV4-2 with TRBJ1-1; 8 bases line up with TRBD1. The TCR comes from a man between 50 and 59 years old who received an inactivated influenza vaccine. CDR3 sequence: CASSWDRREAFF. The CDR3 nucleotides read TGTGCCAGCAGCTGGGACAGGCGAGAAGCTTTCTTT.